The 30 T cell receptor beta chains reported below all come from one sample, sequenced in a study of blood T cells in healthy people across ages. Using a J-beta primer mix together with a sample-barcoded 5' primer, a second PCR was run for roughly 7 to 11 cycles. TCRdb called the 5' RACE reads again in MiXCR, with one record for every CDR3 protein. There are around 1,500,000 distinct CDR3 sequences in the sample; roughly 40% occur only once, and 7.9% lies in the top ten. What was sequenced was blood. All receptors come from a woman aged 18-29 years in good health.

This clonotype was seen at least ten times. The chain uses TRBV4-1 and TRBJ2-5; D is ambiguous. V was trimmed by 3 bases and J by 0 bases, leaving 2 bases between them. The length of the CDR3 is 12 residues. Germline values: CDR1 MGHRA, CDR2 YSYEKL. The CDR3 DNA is TGCGCCAGCAGCCATAACCAAGAGACCCAGTACTTC. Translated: CASSHNQETQYF.

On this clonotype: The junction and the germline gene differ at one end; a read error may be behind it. In nucleotides, the CDR3 is TGTGCCAGCAGTTACGGGGCTAGCTCCGACGAGCAGTACTTC. It is translated as CASSYGASSDEQYF. The V gene is TRBV6-6, the J gene TRBJ2-7; D could derive from TRBD1 or TRBD2 (5 bases each). This CDR3 spans 14 amino acids. Germline lookup yields CDR1 MNHNY and CDR2 SVGAGI (reference sequence).

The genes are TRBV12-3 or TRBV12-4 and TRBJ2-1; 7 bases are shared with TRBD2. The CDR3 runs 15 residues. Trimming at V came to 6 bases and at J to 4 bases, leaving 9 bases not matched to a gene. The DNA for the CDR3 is TGTGCCAGCAGACTTGGGACTACACTTTACAATGAGCAGTTCTTC. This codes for CASRLGTTLYNEQFF.

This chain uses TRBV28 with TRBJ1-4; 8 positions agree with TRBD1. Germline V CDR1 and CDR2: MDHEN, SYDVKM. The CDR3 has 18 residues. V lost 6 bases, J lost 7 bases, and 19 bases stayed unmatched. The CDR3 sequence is CASSSPGGFGGEGEKLFF. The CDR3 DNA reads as TGTGCCAGCAGCTCCCCAGGGGGCTTTGGGGGTGAGGGTGAAAAACTGTTTTTT.

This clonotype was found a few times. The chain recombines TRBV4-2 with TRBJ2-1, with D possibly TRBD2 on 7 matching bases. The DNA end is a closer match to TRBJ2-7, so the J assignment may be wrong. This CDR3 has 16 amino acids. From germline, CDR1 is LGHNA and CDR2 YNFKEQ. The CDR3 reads CASSLGRGGSYNEQYF. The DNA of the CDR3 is TGTGCCAGCAGCCTTGGAAGGGGGGGCTCATACAATGAGCAGTACTTC.

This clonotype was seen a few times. The CDR3 nucleotides are TGCGCCAGCAGCCAAGACGCCCTTAACTATGGCTACACCTTC. The encoded protein is CASSQDALNYGYTF. This sequence joins TRBV4-1 and TRBJ1-2; D ambiguous. The germline gives CDR1 MGHRA, CDR2 YSYEKL. Trimming cost V 0 bases and J 1 base, with 6 bases left between them. The CDR3 has 14 residues.

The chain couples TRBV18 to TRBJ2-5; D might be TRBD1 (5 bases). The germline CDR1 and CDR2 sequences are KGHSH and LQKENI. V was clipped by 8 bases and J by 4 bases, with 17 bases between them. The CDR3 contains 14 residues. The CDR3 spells CASRLTDTRETQYF. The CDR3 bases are TGTGCCAGCCGCTTGACGGACACGAGAGAGACCCAGTACTTC.

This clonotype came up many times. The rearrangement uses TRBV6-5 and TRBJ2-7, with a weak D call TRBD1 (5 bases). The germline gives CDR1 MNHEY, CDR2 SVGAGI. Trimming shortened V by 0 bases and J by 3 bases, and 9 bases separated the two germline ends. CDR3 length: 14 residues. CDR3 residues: CASSYSRDSYEQYF. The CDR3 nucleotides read TGTGCCAGCAGTTACTCGAGAGACAGCTACGAGCAGTACTTC.

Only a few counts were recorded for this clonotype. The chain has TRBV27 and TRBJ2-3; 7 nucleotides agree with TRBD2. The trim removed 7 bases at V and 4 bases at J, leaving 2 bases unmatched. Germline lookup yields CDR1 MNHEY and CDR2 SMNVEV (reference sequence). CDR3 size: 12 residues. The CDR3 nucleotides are TGTGCCAGCATTGGACTAGCAGATACGCAGTATTTT. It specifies CASIGLADTQYF.

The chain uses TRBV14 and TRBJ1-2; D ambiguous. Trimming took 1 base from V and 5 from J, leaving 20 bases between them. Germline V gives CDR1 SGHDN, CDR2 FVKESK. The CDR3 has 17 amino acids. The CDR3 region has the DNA TGTGCCAGCAGCCAAGGGCACCAAGCTCCTTGGGTGTATGGCTACACCTTC. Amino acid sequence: CASSQGHQAPWVYGYTF.

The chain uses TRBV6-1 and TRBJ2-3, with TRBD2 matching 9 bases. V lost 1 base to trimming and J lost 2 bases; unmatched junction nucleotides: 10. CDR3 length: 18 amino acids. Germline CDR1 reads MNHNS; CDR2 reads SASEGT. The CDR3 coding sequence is TGTGCCAGCAGTGAAGAAACTAGCGGGTGGGGTAACACAGATACGCAGTATTTT. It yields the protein CASSEETSGWGNTDTQYF.

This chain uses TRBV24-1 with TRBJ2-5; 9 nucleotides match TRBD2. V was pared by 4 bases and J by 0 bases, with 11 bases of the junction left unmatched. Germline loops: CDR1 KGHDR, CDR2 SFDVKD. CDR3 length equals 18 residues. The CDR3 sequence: CATSEGGLATLYQETQYF. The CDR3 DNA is TGTGCCACCAGTGAGGGGGGACTAGCTACCTTGTACCAAGAGACCCAGTACTTC.

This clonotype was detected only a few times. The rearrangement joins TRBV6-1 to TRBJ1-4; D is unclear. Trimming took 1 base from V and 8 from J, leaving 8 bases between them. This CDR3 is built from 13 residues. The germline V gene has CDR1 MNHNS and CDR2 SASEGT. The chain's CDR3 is CASSEGGREKLFF. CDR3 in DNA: TGTGCCAGCAGTGAAGGTGGGCGAGAAAAACTGTTTTTT.

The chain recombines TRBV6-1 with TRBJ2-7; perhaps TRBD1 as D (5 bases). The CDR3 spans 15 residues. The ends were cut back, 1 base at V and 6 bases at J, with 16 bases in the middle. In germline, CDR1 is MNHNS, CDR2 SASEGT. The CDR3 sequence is CASSEVGALGLEQYF. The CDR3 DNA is TGTGCCAGCAGTGAAGTCGGCGCCTTGGGGCTCGAGCAGTACTTC.

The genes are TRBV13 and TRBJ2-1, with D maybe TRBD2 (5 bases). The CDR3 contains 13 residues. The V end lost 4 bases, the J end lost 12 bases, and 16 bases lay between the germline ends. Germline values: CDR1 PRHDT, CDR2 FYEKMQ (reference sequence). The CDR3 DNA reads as TGTGCCAGCAGCTCGCACCCCAAGCGGTTGCAGTTCTTC. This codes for CASSSHPKRLQFF.

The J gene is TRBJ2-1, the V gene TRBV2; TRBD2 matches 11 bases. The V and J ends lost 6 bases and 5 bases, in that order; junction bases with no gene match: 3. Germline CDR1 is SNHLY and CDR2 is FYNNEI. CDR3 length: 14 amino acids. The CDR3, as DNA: TGTGCCAGCAGCGAGGGACTAGCGGACAATGAGCAGTTCTTC. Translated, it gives CASSEGLADNEQFF.

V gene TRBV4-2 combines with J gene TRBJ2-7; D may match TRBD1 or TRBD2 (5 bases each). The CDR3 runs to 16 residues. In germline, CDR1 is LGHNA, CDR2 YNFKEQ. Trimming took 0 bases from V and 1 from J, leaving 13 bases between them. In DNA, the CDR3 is TGTGCCAGCAGCCAAGAGAGGGACGGTTCTTCCTACGAGCAGTACTTC. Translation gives CASSQERDGSSYEQYF.

CDR3 loop: CASSSRTGPSNEQFF. CDR3 coding DNA: TGTGCCAGCAGTTCCCGGACAGGTCCTTCCAATGAGCAGTTCTTC. This chain uses TRBV12-3 or TRBV12-4 with TRBJ2-1; 7 bases are a match to TRBD1. This CDR3 region has 15 residues. V shed 4 bases, J shed 6 bases, and the junction held 9 bases outside the gene matches.

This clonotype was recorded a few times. This CDR3 is CASGWGQGAREQYF. CDR3 coding DNA: TGTGCTAGTGGTTGGGGGCAGGGGGCAAGGGAGCAGTACTTC. The rearrangement uses TRBV12-5 and TRBJ2-5, with TRBD1 matching 8 bases. Trimming cost V 4 bases and J 11 bases; bases outside gene matches: 12. CDR1 and CDR2 (germline): LGHNT, FRNRAP. This CDR3 has 14 amino acids.

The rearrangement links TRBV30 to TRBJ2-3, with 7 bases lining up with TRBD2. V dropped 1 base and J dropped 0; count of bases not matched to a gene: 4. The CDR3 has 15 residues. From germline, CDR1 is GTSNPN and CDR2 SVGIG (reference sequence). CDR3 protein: CAWSGAGPSTDTQYF. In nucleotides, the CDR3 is TGTGCCTGGAGTGGAGCGGGACCTAGCACAGATACGCAGTATTTT. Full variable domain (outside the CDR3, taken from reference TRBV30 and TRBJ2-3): SQTIHQWPATLVQPVGSPLSLECTVEGTSNPNLYWYRQAAGRGLQLLFYSVGIGQISSEVPQNLSASRPQDRQFILSSKKLLLSDSGFYLCAWSGAGPSTDTQYFGPGTRLTVL.

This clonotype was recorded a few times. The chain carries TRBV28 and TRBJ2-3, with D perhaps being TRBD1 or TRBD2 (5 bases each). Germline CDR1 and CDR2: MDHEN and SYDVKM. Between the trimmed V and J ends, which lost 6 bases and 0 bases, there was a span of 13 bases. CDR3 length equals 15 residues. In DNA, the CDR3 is TGTGCCAGCAGCCCCCTGGGGGACAGCACAGATACGCAGTATTTT. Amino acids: CASSPLGDSTDTQYF. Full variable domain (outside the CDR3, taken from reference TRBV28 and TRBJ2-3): DVKVTQSSRYLVKRTGEKVFLECVQDMDHENMFWYRQDPGLGLRLIYFSYDVKMKEKGDIPEGYSVSREKKERFSLILESASTNQTSMYLCASSPLGDSTDTQYFGPGTRLTVL.

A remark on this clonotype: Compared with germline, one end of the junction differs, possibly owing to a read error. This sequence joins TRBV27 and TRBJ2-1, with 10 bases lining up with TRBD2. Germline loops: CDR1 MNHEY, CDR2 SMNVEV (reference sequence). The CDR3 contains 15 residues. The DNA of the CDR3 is TGTGTCAGCAGTCAAGGACTAGCGGAATACAATGAGCAGTTCTTC. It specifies CVSSQGLAEYNEQFF.

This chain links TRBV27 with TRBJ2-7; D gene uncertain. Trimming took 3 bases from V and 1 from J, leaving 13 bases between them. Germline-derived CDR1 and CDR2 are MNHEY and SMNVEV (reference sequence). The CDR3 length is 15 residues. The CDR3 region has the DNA TGTGCCAGCAGTTTTTCTGGGGTCCCTTCCTACGAGCAGTACTTC. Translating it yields CASSFSGVPSYEQYF.

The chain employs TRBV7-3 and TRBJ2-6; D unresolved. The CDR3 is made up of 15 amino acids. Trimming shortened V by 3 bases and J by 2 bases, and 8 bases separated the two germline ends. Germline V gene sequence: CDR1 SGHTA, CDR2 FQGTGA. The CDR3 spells CASSFGLPGANVLTF. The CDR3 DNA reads TGTGCCAGCAGCTTTGGGCTGCCTGGGGCCAACGTCCTGACTTTC.

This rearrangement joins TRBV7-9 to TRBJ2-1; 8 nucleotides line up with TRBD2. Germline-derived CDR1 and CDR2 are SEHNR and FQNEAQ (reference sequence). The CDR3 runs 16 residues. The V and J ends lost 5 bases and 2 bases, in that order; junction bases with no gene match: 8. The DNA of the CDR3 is TGTGCCAGCAGCCCAGGAGGTAGCGGGGCCTACAATGAGCAGTTCTTC. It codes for CASSPGGSGAYNEQFF.

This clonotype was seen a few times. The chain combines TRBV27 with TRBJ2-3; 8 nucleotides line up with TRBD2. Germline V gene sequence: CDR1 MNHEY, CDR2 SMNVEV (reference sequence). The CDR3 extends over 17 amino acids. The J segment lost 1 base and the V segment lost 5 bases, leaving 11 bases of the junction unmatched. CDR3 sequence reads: CASSPPPAGGGTDTQYF. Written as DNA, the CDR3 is TGTGCCAGCAGTCCCCCACCGGCGGGGGGTGGCACAGATACGCAGTATTTT.

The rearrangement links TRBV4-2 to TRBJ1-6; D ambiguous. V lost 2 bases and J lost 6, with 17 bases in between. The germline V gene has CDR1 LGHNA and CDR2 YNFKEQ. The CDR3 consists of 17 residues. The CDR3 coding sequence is TGTGCCAGCAGCCAACCTTCGGCGGCGATCGGTAATTCACCCCTCCACTTT. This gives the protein CASSQPSAAIGNSPLHF.

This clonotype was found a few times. This chain's CDR3 is CSVVSLGDEQYF. Here the CDR3 DNA reads TGCAGCGTTGTGAGTCTGGGTGACGAGCAGTACTTC. J is TRBJ2-7 and V is TRBV29-1, with D unclear. The germline V and J ends were trimmed by 4 bases and 5 bases, with 12 bases remaining between them. In germline, CDR1 is SQVTM, CDR2 ANQGSEA. This CDR3 is built from 12 residues.

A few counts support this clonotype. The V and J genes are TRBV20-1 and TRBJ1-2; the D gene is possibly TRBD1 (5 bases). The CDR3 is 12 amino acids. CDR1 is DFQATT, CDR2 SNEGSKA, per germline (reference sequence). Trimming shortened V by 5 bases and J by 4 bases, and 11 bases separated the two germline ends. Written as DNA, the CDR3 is TGCAGTGCTGATGGGGGGACCTATGGCTACACCTTC. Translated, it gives CSADGGTYGYTF.

The CDR3 here is CASKTSGSAYEQYF. CDR3 DNA: TGTGCCAGCAAAACTAGCGGGAGTGCCTACGAGCAGTACTTC. The J gene is TRBJ2-7, the V gene TRBV6-5; the match to TRBD2 covers 11 bases. CDR3 length equals 14 residues. V lost 7 bases to trimming and J lost 2 bases; unmatched junction nucleotides: 4. Per germline, CDR1 MNHEY and CDR2 SVGAGI.